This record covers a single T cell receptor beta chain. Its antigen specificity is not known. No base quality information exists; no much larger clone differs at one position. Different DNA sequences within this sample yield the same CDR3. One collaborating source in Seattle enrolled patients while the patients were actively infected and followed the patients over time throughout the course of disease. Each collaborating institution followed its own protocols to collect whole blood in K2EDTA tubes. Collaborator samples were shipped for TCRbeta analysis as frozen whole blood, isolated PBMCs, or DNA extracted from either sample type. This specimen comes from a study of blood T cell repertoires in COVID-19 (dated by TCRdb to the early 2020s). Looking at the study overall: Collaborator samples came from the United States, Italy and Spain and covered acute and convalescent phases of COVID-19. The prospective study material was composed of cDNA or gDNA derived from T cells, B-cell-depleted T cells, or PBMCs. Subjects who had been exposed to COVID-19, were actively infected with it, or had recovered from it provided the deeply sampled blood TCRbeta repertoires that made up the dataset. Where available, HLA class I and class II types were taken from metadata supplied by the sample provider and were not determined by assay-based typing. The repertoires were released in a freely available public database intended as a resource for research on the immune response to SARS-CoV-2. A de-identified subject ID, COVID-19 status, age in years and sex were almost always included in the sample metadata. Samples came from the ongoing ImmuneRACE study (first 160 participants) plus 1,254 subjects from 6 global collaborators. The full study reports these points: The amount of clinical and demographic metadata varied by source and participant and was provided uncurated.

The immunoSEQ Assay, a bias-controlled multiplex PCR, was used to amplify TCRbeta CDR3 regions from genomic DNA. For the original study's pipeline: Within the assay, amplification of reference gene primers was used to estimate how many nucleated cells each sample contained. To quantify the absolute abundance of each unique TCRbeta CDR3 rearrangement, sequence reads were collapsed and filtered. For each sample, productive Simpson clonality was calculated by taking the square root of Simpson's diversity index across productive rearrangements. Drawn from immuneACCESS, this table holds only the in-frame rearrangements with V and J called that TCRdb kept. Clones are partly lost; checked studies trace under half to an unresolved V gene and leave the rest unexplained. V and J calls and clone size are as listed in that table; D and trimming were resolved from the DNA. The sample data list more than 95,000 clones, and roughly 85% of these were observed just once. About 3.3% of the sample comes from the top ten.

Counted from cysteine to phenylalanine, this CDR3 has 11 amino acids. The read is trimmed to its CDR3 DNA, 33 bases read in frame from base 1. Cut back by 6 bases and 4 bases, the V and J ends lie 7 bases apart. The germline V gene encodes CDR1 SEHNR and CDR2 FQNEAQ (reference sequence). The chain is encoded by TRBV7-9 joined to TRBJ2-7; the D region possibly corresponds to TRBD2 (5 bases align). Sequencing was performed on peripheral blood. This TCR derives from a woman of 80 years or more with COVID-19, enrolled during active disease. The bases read TGTGCCAGCAGTGAGGGATACGAGCAGTACTTC. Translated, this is CASSEGYEQYF.